These T cell receptor beta chains were read from a single sample in a study of cytomegalovirus exposure and HLA in healthy donors. Repertoires were generated with immunoSEQ multiplex PCR, while TCRdb's copy carries only in-frame clones and drops some. The repertoire has fewer than 140,000 clones, more than 60% of them found once; the top ten carry roughly 6%. The source material was PBMCs. The receptors shown here come from a woman aged 50 to 65 in good health and CMV-seropositive. The CDR3 runs from the conserved cysteine through the conserved F or W. A D gene is named only where the DNA matches it firmly. Clone size is not always given. Where it is, it says once, few, many or a class for expanded clones.

cdr3_nt	cdr3_aa	clone_size	j_call	d_call	v_call
TGTGCCAGCAGTGACCGACGAGCGAGTGAAGCTTTCTTT	CASSDRRASEAFF	few	TRBJ1-1	.	TRBV6-1
TGTGCCTGGAACGGGGGGGAGTCCTACAATGAGCAGTTCTTC	CAWNGGESYNEQFF	.	TRBJ2-1	TRBD2	TRBV30
TGTGCCAGCAGCTTCTTGAGGGGGCCCCACGAGCAGTACTTC	CASSFLRGPHEQYF	once	TRBJ2-7	TRBD1	TRBV7-9
TGTGCCAGCTCACCTGAGGACAATCAGCCCCAGCATTTT	CASSPEDNQPQHF	.	TRBJ1-5	.	TRBV18
TGTGCCAGCAGTGGACCGGGCGGGGGCACTGAAGCTTTCTTT	CASSGPGGGTEAFF	.	TRBJ1-1	.	TRBV6-1
TGTGCCAGCAATTCAGTTAATAGCAATCAGCCCCAGCATTTT	CASNSVNSNQPQHF	.	TRBJ1-5	.	TRBV6-1
TGTGCCAGCAGACACAGCCCGCCCAAGCCTCACGAGCAGTACTTC	CASRHSPPKPHEQYF	.	TRBJ2-7	.	TRBV6-6
TGCGCCAGCAGCGCCGGGACAGGGGCGATTAATGAGCAGTTCTTC	CASSAGTGAINEQFF	.	TRBJ2-1	TRBD1	TRBV5-1
TGTGCCATCAGTGAGTCTGAACTAGCGGGGAGAGTCTACAATGAGCAGTTCTTC	CAISESELAGRVYNEQFF	.	TRBJ2-1	TRBD2	TRBV10-3
TGTGCCAGCAGCTTAGAGCCAGCCGACTATAGCAATCAGCCCCAGCATTTT	CASSLEPADYSNQPQHF	.	TRBJ1-5	.	TRBV7-8
TGTGCCAGTAGTCACCGAACCCCAAGACAGGGGCACTATGGCTACACCTTC	CASSHRTPRQGHYGYTF	.	TRBJ1-2	TRBD1	TRBV19
TGTGCCACCAGCAGAGTTTGGCGGGGGGGCCTCCCGTTAATCGGGGAGCAGTTCTTC	CATSRVWRGGLPLIGEQFF	once	TRBJ2-1	TRBD2	TRBV15
TGTGCCAGCAGCTTACATCACAATCAGCCCCAGCATTTT	CASSLHHNQPQHF	.	TRBJ1-5	.	TRBV7-9
TGCGCCAGCAGCCACCTCCCCCCAGGGGCTGGAAACACCATATATTTT	CASSHLPPGAGNTIYF	few	TRBJ1-3	.	TRBV4-1
TGTGCCAGCAGCACCGACGACACCTTTGGAAACACCATATATTTT	CASSTDDTFGNTIYF	.	TRBJ1-3	.	TRBV5-4
TGTGCCAGCAGAATTAATTCTAACTATGGCTACACCTTC	CASRINSNYGYTF	.	TRBJ1-2	.	TRBV28
TGTGCCAGTAGCGGCCGAGAGGCTACTAACCACAATGAGCAGTTCTTC	CASSGREATNHNEQFF	.	TRBJ2-1	.	TRBV19
TGTGCCAGCAGTGACGTTGAGACCCAGTACTTC	CASSDVETQYF	.	TRBJ2-5	.	TRBV2
TGTGCCAGCAGTATATTAGGGCGGGGAAACACCGGGGAGCTGTTTTTT	CASSILGRGNTGELFF	once	TRBJ2-2	.	TRBV7-2
TGCGCCAGCAGCAGTGGACAAGACTATAATTCACCCCTCCACTTT	CASSSGQDYNSPLHF	.	TRBJ1-6	.	TRBV5-1
TGTGCCAGCAGCTTAGCGCCGGGCTATGGCTACACCTTC	CASSLAPGYGYTF	.	TRBJ1-2	.	TRBV7-2
TGTGCCCTGATGGGGGGGCCCGGAAATGAGCAGTTCTTC	CALMGGPGNEQFF	.	TRBJ2-1	.	TRBV30
TGTGCCAGCAGTAGCGACAGCAACTATGGCTACACCTTC	CASSSDSNYGYTF	.	TRBJ1-2	.	TRBV2
TGTGCCAGCAGTTTATTTGGCGGGGGGCCCCAAAACAATGAGCAGTTCTTC	CASSLFGGGPQNNEQFF	.	TRBJ2-1	TRBD2	TRBV27
TGTGCCAGCAGCTTGAGACAGGGGGGATGGGAGACCCAGTACTTC	CASSLRQGGWETQYF	.	TRBJ2-5	TRBD1	TRBV11-1
TGTGCCAGCTCTCCGGGAGGAGAGACCCAGTACTTC	CASSPGGETQYF	.	TRBJ2-5	TRBD2	TRBV18
TGTGCCAGTAGCAACCTCCGGACAGTTAACTATGGCTACACCTTC	CASSNLRTVNYGYTF	.	TRBJ1-2	.	TRBV19
TGTGCCAGCAGCCCCTCTAAAGGGGGCGCCGCCAAAAACATTCAGTACTTC	CASSPSKGGAAKNIQYF	few	TRBJ2-4	TRBD1	TRBV7-9
TGTGCCAGCAGCCAAGGTTTGCGGGAAACGGCCTACGAGCAGTACTTC	CASSQGLRETAYEQYF	.	TRBJ2-7	.	TRBV4-2
TGTGCCAGCAGCTCTGGGAGGGGATCTAATGAGCAGTTCTTC	CASSSGRGSNEQFF	.	TRBJ2-1	TRBD2	TRBV11-3
TGTGCCAGCAGCGCCTATAGCGGGGACGAGTACAATGAGCAGTTCTTC	CASSAYSGDEYNEQFF	few	TRBJ2-1	TRBD2	TRBV9
TGTGCCAGCAGTGGGCTGGGACAATCTTATGGTTACACCTTC	CASSGLGQSYGYTF	.	TRBJ1-2	.	TRBV2
TGTGCCTGGAGCACCCAGCGGGGGGGGAGAGATTGGCACGAGCAGTACTTC	CAWSTQRGGRDWHEQYF	.	TRBJ2-7	TRBD2	TRBV30
TGTGCCACCGCCGGGACAGGGGGCCCCTACGAGCAGTACTTC	CATAGTGGPYEQYF	once	TRBJ2-7	TRBD1	TRBV19
TGTGCCAGCAGCTTAGGGACAGGGCTTGAAAAACTGTTTTTT	CASSLGTGLEKLFF	few	TRBJ1-4	TRBD1	TRBV7-2
TGCAGCGTTGAAGGAGAGCCCTCCTACAATGAGCAGTTCTTC	CSVEGEPSYNEQFF	.	TRBJ2-1	.	TRBV29-1
TGCGCCAGCAGCTGGGGAACTAGCGAATTCTACGAGCAGTACTTC	CASSWGTSEFYEQYF	.	TRBJ2-7	TRBD2	TRBV5-1
TGCGCCAGCAGCTTCGACGGCGGTTCTGACAATGAGCAGTTCTTC	CASSFDGGSDNEQFF	.	TRBJ2-1	.	TRBV5-1
TGTGCCACCAGCAGAGGAGCAACAGGGTACATCGAGCAGTACTTC	CATSRGATGYIEQYF	once	TRBJ2-7	.	TRBV15
TGTGCCAGCGGTCAGGGGCCTTACTATGGCTACACCTTC	CASGQGPYYGYTF	.	TRBJ1-2	.	TRBV28
TGTGCCAGTAGTATATCAGGGACAGGGGATAATTCACCCCTCCACTTT	CASSISGTGDNSPLHF	once	TRBJ1-6	TRBD1	TRBV19
TGTGCCAGCAGCGTAGAGGGACTAGCGGGTCATGAGCAGTTCTTC	CASSVEGLAGHEQFF	.	TRBJ2-1	TRBD2	TRBV9
TGTGCCAGCAGCCTAAATCCCTACAATGAGCAGTTCTTC	CASSLNPYNEQFF	.	TRBJ2-1	.	TRBV5-4
TGCGCCAGCAGCCAAGTATGGGGACAGGGCGATTCCTACGAGCAGTACTTC	CASSQVWGQGDSYEQYF	.	TRBJ2-7	TRBD1	TRBV4-1
TGTGCCAGCAGTTACTCTTGGACAACCGACACTGAAGCTTTCTTT	CASSYSWTTDTEAFF	.	TRBJ1-1	.	TRBV6-4
TGTGCCAGCGCGGGAGATTGGGACAGGGTATATGGCTACACCTTC	CASAGDWDRVYGYTF	.	TRBJ1-2	TRBD1	TRBV6-5
TGTGCCAGCAGCTCTAGCGGGGCTGGTGAAAACATTCAGTACTTC	CASSSSGAGENIQYF	.	TRBJ2-4	TRBD2	TRBV5-5
TGCGCCAGCAGGACCACAGGGGCCGAAAATGAAAAACTGTTTTTT	CASRTTGAENEKLFF	few	TRBJ1-4	TRBD1	TRBV5-1
TGCGCCAGCAGTTCTCAAATGAATAGACAGGGGGGATTGGGCATGTCCAATCAGCCCCAGCATTTT	CASSSQMNRQGGLGMSNQPQHF	.	TRBJ1-5	TRBD1	TRBV10-1
TGTGCCAGCAGCCCGGGACAGGGGATTCCTCTGTTTTTT	CASSPGQGIPLFF	.	TRBJ1-4	TRBD1	TRBV7-2
TGTGCCAGCAGTTCAAGCCGAATACTTCTCTCTGGAAACACCATATATTTT	CASSSSRILLSGNTIYF	few	TRBJ1-3	.	TRBV7-9
TGCGCCAGCAGCCAAGGAGCGGGGAGCTCCTACAATGAGCAGTTCTTC	CASSQGAGSSYNEQFF	.	TRBJ2-1	TRBD2	TRBV5-1
TGTGCCTGGAGGCAATTGGGGGACATCTCCTACGAGCAGTACTTC	CAWRQLGDISYEQYF	.	TRBJ2-7	.	TRBV30
TGTGCCAGCAGCCCGGGGACAGGCTCCTACAATGAGCAGTTCTTC	CASSPGTGSYNEQFF	.	TRBJ2-1	TRBD1	TRBV5-5
TGCGCCAGCAGCCAAACTAGCTCCCAAGAGGCGCAGTATTTT	CASSQTSSQEAQYF	.	TRBJ2-3	.	TRBV5-1
TGTGCCATCAGTGAGTTACTGAACTATGGCTACACCTTC	CAISELLNYGYTF	.	TRBJ1-2	.	TRBV10-3
TGTGCCAGCAGTGTATCAGGGATCAATCAGCCCCAGCATTTT	CASSVSGINQPQHF	.	TRBJ1-5	.	TRBV6-1
TGCGCCAGCAGCCCCACAGGGAGTAGGTCTGGAAACACCATATATTTT	CASSPTGSRSGNTIYF	.	TRBJ1-3	.	TRBV5-1